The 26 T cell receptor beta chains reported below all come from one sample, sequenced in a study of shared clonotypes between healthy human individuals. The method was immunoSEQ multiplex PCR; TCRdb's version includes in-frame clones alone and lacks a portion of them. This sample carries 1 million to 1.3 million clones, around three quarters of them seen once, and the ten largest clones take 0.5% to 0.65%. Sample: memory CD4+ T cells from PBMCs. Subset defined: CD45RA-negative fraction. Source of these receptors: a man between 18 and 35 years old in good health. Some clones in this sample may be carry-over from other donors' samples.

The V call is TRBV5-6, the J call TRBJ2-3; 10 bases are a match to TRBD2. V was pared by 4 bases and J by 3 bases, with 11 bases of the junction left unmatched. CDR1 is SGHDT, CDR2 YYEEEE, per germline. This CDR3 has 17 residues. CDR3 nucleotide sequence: TGTGCCAGCAGCCCGGTAGCTAGCGGGAGATCAACAGATACGCAGTATTTT. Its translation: CASSPVASGRSTDTQYF.

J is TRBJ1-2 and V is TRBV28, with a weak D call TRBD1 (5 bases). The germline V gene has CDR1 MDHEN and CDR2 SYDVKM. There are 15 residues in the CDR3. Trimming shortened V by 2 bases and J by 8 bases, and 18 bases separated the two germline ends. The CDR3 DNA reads TGTGCCAGCAGTTTAGGCGGGGCTGAGATCGGGGGCTACACCTTC. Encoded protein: CASSLGGAEIGGYTF.

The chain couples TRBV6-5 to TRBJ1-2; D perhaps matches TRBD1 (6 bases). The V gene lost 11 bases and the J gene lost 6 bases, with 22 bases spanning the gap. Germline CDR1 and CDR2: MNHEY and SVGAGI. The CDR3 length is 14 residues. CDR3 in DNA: TGTGCCGCCTCCCGGCCCGGGGGCAGGAATGGCTACACCTTC. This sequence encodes CAASRPGGRNGYTF.

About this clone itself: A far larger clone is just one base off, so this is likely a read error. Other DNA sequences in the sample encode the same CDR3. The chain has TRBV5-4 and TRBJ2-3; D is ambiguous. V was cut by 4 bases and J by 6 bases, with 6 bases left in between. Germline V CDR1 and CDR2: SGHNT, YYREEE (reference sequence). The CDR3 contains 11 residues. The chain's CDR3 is CASSLGDTQYF. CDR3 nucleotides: TGTGCCAGCAGCCTAGGGGATACGCAGTATTTT.

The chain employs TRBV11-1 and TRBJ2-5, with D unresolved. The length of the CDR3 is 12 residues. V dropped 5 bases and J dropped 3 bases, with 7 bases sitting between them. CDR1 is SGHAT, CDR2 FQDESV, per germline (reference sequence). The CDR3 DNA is TGTGCCAGCAGCGTCGCCAAAGAGACCCAGTACTTC. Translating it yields CASSVAKETQYF.

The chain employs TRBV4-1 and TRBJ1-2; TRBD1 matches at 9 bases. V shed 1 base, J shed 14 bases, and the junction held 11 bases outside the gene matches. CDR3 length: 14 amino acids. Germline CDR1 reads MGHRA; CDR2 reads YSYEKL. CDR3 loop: CASSQGTGESLGTF. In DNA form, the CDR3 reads TGCGCCAGCAGCCAAGGGACAGGGGAGTCTCTTGGGACCTTC.

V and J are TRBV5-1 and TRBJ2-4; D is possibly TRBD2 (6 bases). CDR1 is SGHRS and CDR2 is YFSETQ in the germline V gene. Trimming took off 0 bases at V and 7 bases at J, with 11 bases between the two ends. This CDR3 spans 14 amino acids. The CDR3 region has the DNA TGCGCCAGCAGCTTGGGGGGAGGTCGGAACATTCAGTACTTC. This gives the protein CASSLGGGRNIQYF.

The CDR3 reads CASSLRQGPGELFF. The CDR3 nucleotides read TGTGCCAGCAGCCTCCGACAGGGGCCCGGGGAGCTGTTTTTT. This chain links TRBV11-3 with TRBJ2-2; the match to TRBD1 covers 8 bases. The V gene end was trimmed by 5 bases and the J gene end by 6 bases; junction bases not matched to a gene: 5. Germline V gene lookup returns CDR1 SGHNT and CDR2 YENEEA. CDR3 length equals 14 residues. Full variable domain (outside the CDR3, taken from reference TRBV11-3 and TRBJ2-2): EAGVVQSPRYKIIEKKQPVAFWCNPISGHNTLYWYLQNLGQGPELLIRYENEEAVDDSQLPKDRFSAERLKGVDSTLKIQPAELGDSAVYLCASSLRQGPGELFFGEGSRLTVL.

This CDR3 is CASSRDGSSYNEQFF. Written as DNA, the CDR3 is TGTGCCAGCAGTCGGGACGGAAGCTCCTACAATGAGCAGTTCTTC. The chain employs TRBV28 and TRBJ2-1; the D gene could be TRBD1 or TRBD2 (5 bases each). The V end was cut by 5 bases, the J end by 0 bases, with 11 bases between. Germline V gene lookup returns CDR1 MDHEN and CDR2 SYDVKM. CDR3 size: 15 residues.

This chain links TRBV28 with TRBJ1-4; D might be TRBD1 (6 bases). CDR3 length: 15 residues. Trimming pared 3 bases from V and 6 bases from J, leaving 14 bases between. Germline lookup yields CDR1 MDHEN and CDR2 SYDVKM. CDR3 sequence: CASSFSGAGDEKLFF. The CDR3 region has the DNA TGTGCCAGCAGTTTCAGTGGGGCAGGGGATGAAAAACTGTTTTTT.

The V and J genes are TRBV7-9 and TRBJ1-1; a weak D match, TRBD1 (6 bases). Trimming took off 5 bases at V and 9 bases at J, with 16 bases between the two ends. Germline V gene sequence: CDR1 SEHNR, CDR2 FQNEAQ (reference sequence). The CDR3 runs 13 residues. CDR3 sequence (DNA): TGTGCCAGCAGCCCCGGATCCGGGACAAAAGCTTTCTTT. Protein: CASSPGSGTKAFF.

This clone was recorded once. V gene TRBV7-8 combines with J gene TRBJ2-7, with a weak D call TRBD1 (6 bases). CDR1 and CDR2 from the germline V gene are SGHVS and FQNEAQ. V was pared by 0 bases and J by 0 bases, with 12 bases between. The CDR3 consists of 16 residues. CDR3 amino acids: CASSLATPRGSYEQYF. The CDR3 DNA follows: TGTGCCAGCAGCTTAGCCACCCCCAGGGGCTCCTACGAGCAGTACTTC. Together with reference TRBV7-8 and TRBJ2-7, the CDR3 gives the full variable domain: GAGVSQSPRYKVAKRGQDVALRCDPISGHVSLFWYQQALGQGPEFLTYFQNEAQLDKSGLPSDRFFAERPEGSVSTLKIQRTQQEDSAVYLCASSLATPRGSYEQYFGPGTRLTVT.

The CDR3 bases are TGTGCCAGCAGCCTAGGAAGGACGCAACTTACAGAGACCCAGTACTTC. It encodes CASSLGRTQLTETQYF. This chain joins TRBV7-9 and TRBJ2-5, with D unclear. Between the trimmed V and J ends, which lost 5 bases and 4 bases, there was a span of 20 bases. This CDR3 has 16 amino acids. CDR1 is SEHNR, CDR2 FQNEAQ, per germline (reference sequence).

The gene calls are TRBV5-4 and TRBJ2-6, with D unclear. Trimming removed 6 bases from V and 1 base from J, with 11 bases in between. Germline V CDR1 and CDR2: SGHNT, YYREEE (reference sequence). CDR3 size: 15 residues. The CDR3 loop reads CASTPGDSGANVLTF. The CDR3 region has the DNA TGTGCCAGCACCCCTGGGGATTCTGGGGCCAACGTCCTGACTTTC. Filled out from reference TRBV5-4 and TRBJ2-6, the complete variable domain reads ETGVTQSPTHLIKTRGQQVTLRCSSQSGHNTVSWYQQALGQGPQFIFQYYREEENGRGNFPPRFSGLQFPNYSSELNVNALELDDSALYLCASTPGDSGANVLTFGAGSRLTVL.

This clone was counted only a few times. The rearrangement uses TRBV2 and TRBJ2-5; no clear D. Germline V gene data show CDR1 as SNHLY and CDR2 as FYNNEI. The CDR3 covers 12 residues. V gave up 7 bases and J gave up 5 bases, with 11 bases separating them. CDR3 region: CASKGPEETQYF. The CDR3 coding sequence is TGTGCCAGCAAAGGGCCGGAGGAGACCCAGTACTTC.

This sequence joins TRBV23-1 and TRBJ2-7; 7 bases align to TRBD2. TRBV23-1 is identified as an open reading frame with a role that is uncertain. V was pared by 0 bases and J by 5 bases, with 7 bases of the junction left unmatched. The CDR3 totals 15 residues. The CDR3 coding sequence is TGCGCCAGCAGTCAATCAGGGGAGGGGAAGCACGAGCAGTACTTC. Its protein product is CASSQSGEGKHEQYF.

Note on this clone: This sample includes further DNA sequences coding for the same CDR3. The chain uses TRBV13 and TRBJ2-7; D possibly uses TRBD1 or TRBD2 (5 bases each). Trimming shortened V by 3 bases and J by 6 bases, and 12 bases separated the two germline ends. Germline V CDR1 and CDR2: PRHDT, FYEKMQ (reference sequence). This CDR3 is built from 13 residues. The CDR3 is CASSLALRGEQYF. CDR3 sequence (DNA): TGTGCCAGCAGCTTGGCCCTGAGGGGCGAGCAGTACTTC. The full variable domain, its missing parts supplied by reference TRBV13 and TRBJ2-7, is AAGVIQSPRHLIKEKRETATLKCYPIPRHDTVYWYQQGPGQDPQFLISFYEKMQSDKGSIPDRFSAQQFSDYHSELNMSSLELGDSALYFCASSLALRGEQYFGPGTRLTVT.

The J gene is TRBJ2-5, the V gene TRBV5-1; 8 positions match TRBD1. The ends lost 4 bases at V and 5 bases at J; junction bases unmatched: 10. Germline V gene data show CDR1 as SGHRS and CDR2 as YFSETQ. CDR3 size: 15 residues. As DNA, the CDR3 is TGCGCCAGCAGCGTAAACAGGGGGGTAGGGGAGACCCAGTACTTC. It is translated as CASSVNRGVGETQYF.

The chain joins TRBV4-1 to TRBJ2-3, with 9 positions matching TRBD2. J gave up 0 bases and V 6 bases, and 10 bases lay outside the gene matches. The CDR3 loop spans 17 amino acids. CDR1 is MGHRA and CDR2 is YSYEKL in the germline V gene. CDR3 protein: CASSKGSLAGSTDTQYF. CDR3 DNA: TGCGCCAGCAGTAAAGGGTCTCTAGCGGGGAGCACAGATACGCAGTATTTT.

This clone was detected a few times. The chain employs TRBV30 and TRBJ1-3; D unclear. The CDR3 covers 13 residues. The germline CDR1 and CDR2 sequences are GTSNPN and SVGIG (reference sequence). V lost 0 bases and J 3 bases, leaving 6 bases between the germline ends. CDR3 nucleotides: TGTGCCTGGAGTGTACGGATTGGAAACACCATATATTTT. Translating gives CAWSVRIGNTIYF.

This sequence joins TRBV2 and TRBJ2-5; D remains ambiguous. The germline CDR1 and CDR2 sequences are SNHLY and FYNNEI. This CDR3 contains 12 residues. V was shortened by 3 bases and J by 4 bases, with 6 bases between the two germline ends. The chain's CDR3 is CASSDSSETQYF. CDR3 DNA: TGTGCCAGCAGTGATAGCTCAGAGACCCAGTACTTC.

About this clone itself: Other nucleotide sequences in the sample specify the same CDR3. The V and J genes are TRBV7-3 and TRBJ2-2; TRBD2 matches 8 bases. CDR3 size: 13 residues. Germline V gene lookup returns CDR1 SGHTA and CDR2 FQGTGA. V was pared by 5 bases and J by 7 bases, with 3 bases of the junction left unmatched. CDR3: CASSTSGSGELFF. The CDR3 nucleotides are TGTGCCAGCAGCACGAGCGGGAGCGGGGAGCTGTTTTTT.

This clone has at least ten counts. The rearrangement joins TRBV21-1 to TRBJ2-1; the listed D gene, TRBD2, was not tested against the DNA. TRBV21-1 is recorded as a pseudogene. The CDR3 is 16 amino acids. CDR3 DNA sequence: TGTGCCAGCAGCAAAGCTAGCGGGAGGGCCCACAATGAGCAGTTCTTC. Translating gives CASSKASGRAHNEQFF.

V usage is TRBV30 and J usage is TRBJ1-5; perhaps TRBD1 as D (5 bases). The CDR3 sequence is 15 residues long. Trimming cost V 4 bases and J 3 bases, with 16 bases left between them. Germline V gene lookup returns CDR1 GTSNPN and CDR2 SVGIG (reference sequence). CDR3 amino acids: CAWNLRGVANQPQHF. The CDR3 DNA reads TGTGCCTGGAACCTTCGGGGGGTTGCCAATCAGCCCCAGCATTTT.

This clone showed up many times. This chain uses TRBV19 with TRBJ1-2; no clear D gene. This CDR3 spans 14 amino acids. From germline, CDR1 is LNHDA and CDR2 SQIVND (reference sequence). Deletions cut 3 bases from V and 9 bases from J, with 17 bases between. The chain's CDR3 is CASSMEGGLTRYTF. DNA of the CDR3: TGTGCCAGTAGTATGGAGGGCGGCTTGACTCGCTACACCTTC.

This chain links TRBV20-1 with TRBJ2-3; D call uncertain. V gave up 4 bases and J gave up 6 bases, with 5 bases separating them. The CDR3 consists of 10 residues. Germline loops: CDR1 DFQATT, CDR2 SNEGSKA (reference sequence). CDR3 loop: CSAIWDTQYF. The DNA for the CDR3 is TGCAGTGCTATATGGGATACGCAGTATTTT.